This T cell receptor (beta chain) was identified in a study of breast tumors, draining lymph nodes, adjacent tissues. The lymph nodes were axillary draining lymph nodes from breast cancer patients. This clonotype was observed many times. Its antigen is currently unknown. TCRdb used MiXCR to reprocess the multiplex PCR reads, holding one entry per CDR3 protein. The sample contains 150,000 to 200,000 distinct CDR3 sequences, approximately 33% of which appear only once. CDR1 and CDR2 (germline): SQVTM, ANQGSEA. This CDR3 spans 14 amino acids. V gave up 5 bases and J gave up 0 bases; unmatched junction bases: 7. Study-level points and caveats: That most tumor T cells come from lymph nodes remained unproven. Luminal-like breast cancer showed significantly higher tumor–nontumor repertoire similarity than basal-like. Tumor TCR diversity was below lymph nodes but above nontumor tissue. Findings are consistent with lymph node origin and intratumoral expansion of most tumor T cells.

The chain couples TRBV29-1 to TRBJ2-7; TRBD2 aligns across 7 bases. This clonotype originated in a female donor with breast cancer. Some clones in this sample may be carry-over from other donors' samples. Material: axillary lymph node tissue. CDR3 in amino acids: CSVTRERGSYEQYF. CDR3 sequence (DNA): TGCAGCGTTACCAGGGAGCGGGGCTCCTACGAGCAGTACTTC.